This T cell receptor (beta chain) was recorded in a study of T cells in Graves' hyperthyroidism and ophthalmopathy. Regarding this clonotype: Its antigen remains unknown. It may be a read error: a sequence one base away is much more abundant.

V trimming: 4 bases; J trimming: 5 bases; junction bases outside the gene matches: 10. Germline V gene data show CDR1 as SGHTA and CDR2 as FQGNSA. The CDR3 sequence is 15 residues long. The TCR beta CDR3 regions underwent amplification using RNA transcripts as the source. With the HTBI primer set, the TCR CDR3 went through a first round of RT-PCR. TCRdb used MiXCR to reprocess the multiplex PCR reads, holding one entry per CDR3 protein. The sample contains 800,000 or so distinct CDR3 sequences, approximately 40% of which appear only once. Study-wide points: In validation, the model predicted ophthalmopathy. These predictions came a median roughly 7.1 months before onset.

Sequencing used blood. The TCR comes from a man in his late teens or twenties with Graves' hyperthyroidism. The rearrangement links TRBV7-2 to TRBJ2-5; 7 positions agree with TRBD2. CDR3 sequence (DNA): TGTGCCAGCAGCTCAGTCGCGGGAGTTTGGGAGACCCAGTACTTC. This sequence encodes CASSSVAGVWETQYF.